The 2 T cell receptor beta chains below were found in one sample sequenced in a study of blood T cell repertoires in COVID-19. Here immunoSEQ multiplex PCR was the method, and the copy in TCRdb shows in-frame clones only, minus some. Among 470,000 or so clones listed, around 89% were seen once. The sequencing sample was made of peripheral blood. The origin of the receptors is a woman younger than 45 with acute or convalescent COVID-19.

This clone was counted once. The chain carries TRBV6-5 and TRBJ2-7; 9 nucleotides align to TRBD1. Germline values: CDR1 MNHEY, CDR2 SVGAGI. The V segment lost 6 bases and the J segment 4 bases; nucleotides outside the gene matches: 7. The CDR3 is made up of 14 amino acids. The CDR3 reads CASSAGTGPYEQYF. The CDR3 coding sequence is TGTGCCAGCAGCGCCGGGACAGGGCCTTACGAGCAGTACTTC.

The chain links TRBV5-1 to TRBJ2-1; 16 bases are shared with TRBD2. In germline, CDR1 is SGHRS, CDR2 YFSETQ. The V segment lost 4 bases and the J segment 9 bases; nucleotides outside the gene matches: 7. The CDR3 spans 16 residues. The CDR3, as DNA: TGCGCCAGCAGCGCGGGACTAGCGGGGGGGTTGGTTGAGCAGTTCTTC. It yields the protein CASSAGLAGGLVEQFF.